This TCR beta chain emerged from a study of blood T cell repertoires in COVID-19. For the study at large: Acute-phase and convalescent COVID-19 samples originated in the United States, Italy and Spain. T cells, B-cell-depleted T cells, or PBMCs supplied cDNA or gDNA.

Authors' methods: Reference gene primer amplification gave estimated nucleated cell counts. Clones were sequenced by immunoSEQ multiplex PCR, and TCRdb holds only the in-frame ones, with some missing. D and trimming come from the DNA, and the V and J calls and clone size come from that table. The table lists about 290,000 clones, around 92% of them singletons. Germline CDR1 SGDLS, CDR2 YYNGEE. V dropped 4 bases and J dropped 6 bases, with 10 bases sitting between them. This CDR3 is 12 amino acids long. One Seattle source followed patients from active infection through their disease course. The chain has TRBV9 and TRBJ1-2; TRBD1 might be the D (6 bases). The sample consisted of peripheral blood. The source of this sequence is a woman aged 25 to 39 with COVID-19, enrolled during active disease. CDR3 coding DNA: TGTGCCAGCAGCACACAGGGAGATGGCTACACCTTC. Its translation is CASSTQGDGYTF.